Given below is one T cell receptor beta chain in context. Alongside a J-beta primer mix, a sample-barcoded 5' primer served in a second PCR lasting about 7 to 11 cycles. A single record per CDR3 protein comes from TCRdb applying MiXCR to the 5' RACE reads. The repertoire holds roughly 700,000 distinct CDR3 sequences, around a quarter seen once, with under 9.5% in the top ten. CDR1 is MDHEN, CDR2 SYDVKM, per germline. The CDR3 consists of 15 residues. V was shortened by 3 bases and J by 5 bases, with 16 bases between the two germline ends. This entry comes from a study of blood T cells in healthy people across ages. The same sample was also used in a study of T cells of mothers and their children. That report adds: A few mothers and their six children, all healthy Caucasians, donated. According to the study, all extracted RNA entered cDNA synthesis at around 1.6 ug per 15 ul.

Material for sequencing was blood. The chain has TRBV28 and TRBJ2-5, with D tentatively TRBD2 (6 bases). The sequence was obtained from a boy aged 10-17 years in good health. CDR3 coding DNA: TGTGCCAGCAGTTTCTCGCGGGATGCCAGGGAGACCCAGTACTTC. Translating it yields CASSFSRDARETQYF.